This T cell receptor (beta chain) stems from a study of monozygotic twins with inflammatory bowel disease. Following a re-call of the 5' RACE reads, TCRdb has one entry per CDR3 protein and lacks DNA. Recorded for this sample: 420,000 or so distinct CDR3 sequences. Input material: blood. The sequence was obtained from a human donor with ulcerative colitis or Crohn's disease, or a healthy co-twin of an affected twin (not recorded which).

CDR3 residues: CASIGTSGIFGSRETQYF. J is TRBJ2-5 and V is TRBV27; TCRdb's assignment of TRBD2 cannot be checked, as there is no DNA. The CDR3 sequence is 18 residues long. In germline, CDR1 is MNHEY, CDR2 SMNVEV (reference sequence).